The clone carrying this T cell receptor beta chain is a singleton in its sample. Its antigen is undetermined. The CDR3 contains 16 residues. Unmatched junction bases numbered 10, after V lost 5 bases and J lost 5 bases. Germline V lookup: CDR1 SGHTA, CDR2 FQGNSA. Using immunoSEQ multiplex PCR, the repertoire was profiled, and TCRdb retains in-frame clones only, with some absent. Of about 150,000 clones in the sample, around 90% were seen once. This specimen comes from a study of T cell responses to AZD1222 COVID-19 vaccine. Study-wide results and caveats: Elevations in Spike-specific TCR breadth and depth followed administration of two AZD1222 doses.

V usage is TRBV7-2 and J usage is TRBJ2-5, with TRBD2 identical over 11 bases. The TCR was taken from an adult who received the AZD1222 COVID-19 vaccine. The sequencing here drew on peripheral blood, taken 28 days after the second AZD1222 dose. The CDR3, as DNA: TGTGCCAGCAGCCTCCTAGCGGGAGGAGGGAAGGAGACCCAGTACTTC. Amino acids: CASSLLAGGGKETQYF.